These 26 T cell receptor beta chains originate from one sample sequenced in a study of blood T cell repertoires in COVID-19. Method: immunoSEQ multiplex PCR; TCRdb's copy keeps in-frame clones and lacks some. The sample includes about 260,000 clones, about nine tenths of them seen just once. The specimen sequenced was PBMCs or T cells enriched from blood (not recorded which). The receptors originated from a woman aged 40-49 years with acute COVID-19.

This chain uses TRBV6-5 with TRBJ1-1; 7 bases agree with TRBD1. Germline V lookup: CDR1 MNHEY, CDR2 SVGAGI. The V gene end was trimmed by 0 bases and the J gene end by 10 bases; junction bases not matched to a gene: 8. The CDR3 is 14 residues long. Here the CDR3 DNA reads TGTGCCAGCAGTTACTCGGGACAGACCAGGGGAGCTTTCTTT. Its protein is CASSYSGQTRGAFF.

The chain is built from TRBV30 and TRBJ2-1, with a weak D call TRBD1 (6 bases). V lost 3 bases and J lost 9, with 18 bases in between. Germline loops: CDR1 GTSNPN, CDR2 SVGIG (reference sequence). This CDR3 region has 14 residues. The chain's CDR3 is CAWRPGSLRGEQFF. The CDR3 coding sequence is TGTGCCTGGAGACCAGGGAGTCTCAGGGGTGAGCAGTTCTTC.

The chain links TRBV19 to TRBJ2-2, with TRBD2 matching over 8 bases. The V and J ends lost 6 bases and 4 bases, in that order; junction bases with no gene match: 10. The germline CDR1 and CDR2 sequences are LNHDA and SQIVND (reference sequence). There are 16 residues in the CDR3. The CDR3 reads CASSRVSGRPTGELFF. Here the CDR3 DNA reads TGTGCCAGTAGCAGGGTGAGCGGGAGACCCACCGGGGAGCTGTTTTTT.

The V and J genes are TRBV15 and TRBJ1-5; weak D call: TRBD1 (6 bases). V shed 4 bases and J shed 4 bases, with 14 bases lying between them. The CDR3 loop spans 15 amino acids. Germline V lookup: CDR1 LNHNV, CDR2 YYDKDF (reference sequence). Written as DNA, the CDR3 is TGTGCCACCAGCAAGACTGGGACAACAAATCAGCCCCAGCATTTT. It is translated as CATSKTGTTNQPQHF.

The chain uses TRBV18 and TRBJ2-6; D perhaps matches TRBD1 (6 bases). Germline V gives CDR1 KGHSH, CDR2 LQKENI. The ends were cut back, 3 bases at V and 2 bases at J, with 8 bases in the middle. The CDR3 has 15 amino acids. The CDR3 nucleotides are TGTGCCAGCTCACCTGGGGGCGCTGGGGCCAACGTCCTGACTTTC. This gives the protein CASSPGGAGANVLTF.

This chain links TRBV18 with TRBJ2-3; 8 bases fit TRBD1. The CDR3 spans 16 residues. Germline V gene data show CDR1 as KGHSH and CDR2 as LQKENI. Losses at the gene ends were 4 bases for V and 1 base for J; bases not matched to a gene: 7. The CDR3 protein is CASSLGQGSGTDTQYF. CDR3 coding DNA: TGTGCCAGCTCACTAGGACAGGGTTCGGGCACAGATACGCAGTATTTT.

The rearrangement joins TRBV24-1 to TRBJ1-2; maybe TRBD1 (5 bases). Germline CDR1 reads KGHDR; CDR2 reads SFDVKD. The CDR3 is 16 amino acids. Trimming removed 5 bases at V and 0 bases at J, with 15 bases between. DNA of the CDR3: TGTGCCACCAGTGGATGGGAAGGGGAAGCTAACTATGGCTACACCTTC. Translating it yields CATSGWEGEANYGYTF.

V gene TRBV19 combines with J gene TRBJ2-5, with 12 bases matching TRBD2. J was trimmed by 6 bases and V by 4 bases; bases with no gene match: 9. CDR3 length: 16 residues. Germline CDR1 LNHDA, CDR2 SQIVND (reference sequence). The CDR3 loop reads CASSKTSGSIRKTQYF. DNA for the CDR3: TGTGCCAGTAGTAAGACTAGCGGGAGTATAAGGAAGACCCAGTACTTC.

The J gene is TRBJ1-2, the V gene TRBV28; TRBD1 is a possible D gene (5 bases). Between the trimmed V and J ends, which lost 11 bases and 4 bases, there was a span of 11 bases. Germline V gene lookup returns CDR1 MDHEN and CDR2 SYDVKM. The CDR3 has 11 residues. In nucleotides, the CDR3 is TGTGCCGTCAGGGCACCCTATGGCTACACCTTC. It codes for CAVRAPYGYTF.

This clone showed up just a few times. The chain uses TRBV28 and TRBJ1-1; D ambiguous. The CDR3 is 11 residues long. Deletions cut 6 bases from V and 7 bases from J, with 9 bases between. CDR1 MDHEN and CDR2 SYDVKM come from the germline V gene. In nucleotides, the CDR3 is TGTGCCAGCAGAGAAATAGATGAAGCTTTCTTT. Protein: CASREIDEAFF. The full variable domain, in which reference TRBV28 and TRBJ1-1 provide the parts outside the CDR3, is DVKVTQSSRYLVKRTGEKVFLECVQDMDHENMFWYRQDPGLGLRLIYFSYDVKMKEKGDIPEGYSVSREKKERFSLILESASTNQTSMYLCASREIDEAFFGQGTRLTVV.

The DNA of the CDR3 is TGTGCCAGTAGTATCCGGTATCAGCCCCAGCATTTT. Protein: CASSIRYQPQHF. The chain joins TRBV19 to TRBJ1-5; D is ambiguous. There are 12 residues in the CDR3. Germline CDR1 LNHDA, CDR2 SQIVND (reference sequence). Trimming shortened V by 3 bases and J by 5 bases, and 5 bases separated the two germline ends.

The chain joins TRBV5-1 to TRBJ2-5; 15 nucleotides agree with TRBD2. Germline CDR1 is SGHRS and CDR2 is YFSETQ. The CDR3 spans 16 residues. V gave up 3 bases and J gave up 5 bases; unmatched junction bases: 5. CDR3 coding DNA: TGCGCCAGCAGCTCCGGACTAGCGGGAGGGGGGGAGACCCAGTACTTC. Its protein is CASSSGLAGGGETQYF.

V and J are TRBV24-1 and TRBJ1-2; 7 bases agree with TRBD1. Germline V lookup: CDR1 KGHDR, CDR2 SFDVKD. Losses at the gene ends were 1 base for V and 8 bases for J; bases not matched to a gene: 9. This CDR3 comprises 15 residues. The CDR3 reads CATSDFRQGGLGYTF. In DNA form, the CDR3 reads TGTGCCACCAGTGATTTTAGACAGGGTGGCCTAGGCTACACCTTC.

The chain has TRBV24-1 and TRBJ1-5, with a weak D call TRBD1 (6 bases). The ends were cut back, 4 bases at V and 2 bases at J, with 8 bases in the middle. Germline values: CDR1 KGHDR, CDR2 SFDVKD. CDR3 length: 14 residues. CDR3 coding DNA: TGTGCCACCAGTGAGGGACACCGCAATCAGCCCCAGCATTTT. It is translated as CATSEGHRNQPQHF.

The chain links TRBV7-3 to TRBJ1-1; 8 bases line up with TRBD1. Losses at the gene ends were 5 bases for V and 7 bases for J; bases not matched to a gene: 6. The V gene's germline CDR1 is SGHTA and CDR2 FQGTGA. The CDR3 sequence is 13 residues long. The chain's CDR3 is CASSAQQGGEAFF. DNA for the CDR3: TGTGCCAGCAGCGCCCAACAGGGGGGTGAAGCTTTCTTT.

The rearrangement uses TRBV2 and TRBJ1-1; the D is unclear. Germline CDR1 and CDR2: SNHLY and FYNNEI. This CDR3 is built from 11 residues. With 9 bases removed from V and 1 base from J, the gap between germline ends came to 6 bases. CDR3 nucleotide sequence: TGTGCCAGTACAGCGAACACTGAAGCTTTCTTT. It yields the protein CASTANTEAFF. Combining the CDR3 with reference TRBV2 and TRBJ1-1 gives the whole variable domain EPEVTQTPSHQVTQMGQEVILRCVPISNHLYFYWYRQILGQKVEFLVSFYNNEISEKSEIFDDQFSVERPDGSNFTLKIRSTKLEDSAMYFCASTANTEAFFGQGTRLTVV.

In DNA, the CDR3 is TGTGCCAGCTCAACCGACAGGGATGGAAACACCATATATTTT. Its translation: CASSTDRDGNTIYF. This chain joins TRBV18 and TRBJ1-3, with 7 nucleotides matching TRBD1. Germline V CDR1 and CDR2: KGHSH, LQKENI. V dropped 5 bases and J dropped 3; count of bases not matched to a gene: 4. The CDR3 sequence is 14 residues long.

V usage is TRBV10-3 and J usage is TRBJ2-3, with 9 bases matching TRBD1. Germline V lookup: CDR1 ENHRY, CDR2 SYGVKD. With 11 bases clipped from V and 7 bases from J, the junction kept 10 bases outside the gene matches. The CDR3 is made up of 13 amino acids. CDR3 in amino acids: CAVARTGDYTQYF. DNA of the CDR3: TGTGCCGTCGCGAGGACAGGGGATTATACGCAGTATTTT.

The chain employs TRBV5-1 and TRBJ1-1; a weak D match, TRBD1 (6 bases). The germline V gene has CDR1 SGHRS and CDR2 YFSETQ. The ends were cut back, 0 bases at V and 5 bases at J, with 17 bases in the middle. The CDR3 loop spans 16 amino acids. CDR3 sequence reads: CASSLAAGVVGTEAFF. Written as DNA, the CDR3 is TGCGCCAGCAGCTTGGCTGCAGGGGTCGTGGGTACTGAAGCTTTCTTT.

The chain links TRBV5-4 to TRBJ2-3, with no clear D. CDR3 length: 14 residues. Germline V gives CDR1 SGHNT, CDR2 YYREEE (reference sequence). Deletions cut 3 bases from V and 6 bases from J, with 14 bases between. The CDR3 coding sequence is TGTGCCAGCAGCTCCGGGTCCCCCGGGGATACGCAGTATTTT. Amino acid sequence: CASSSGSPGDTQYF.

V is TRBV18 and J is TRBJ2-1; 12 positions agree with TRBD2. CDR1 is KGHSH and CDR2 is LQKENI in the germline V gene. This CDR3 is 17 amino acids long. With 2 bases clipped from V and 4 bases from J, the junction kept 6 bases outside the gene matches. The CDR3 sequence is CASSPLASGRGYNEQFF. In nucleotides, the CDR3 is TGTGCCAGCTCACCATTGGCTAGCGGGAGGGGTTACAATGAGCAGTTCTTC.

This clone was recorded once. CDR3 region: CASSLGRSSYNSPLHF. CDR3 nucleotide sequence: TGTGCCAGCAGCTTGGGACGGAGCTCCTATAATTCACCCCTCCACTTT. The genes are TRBV5-4 and TRBJ1-6; no reliable D call. CDR1 is SGHNT and CDR2 is YYREEE in the germline V gene (reference sequence). Trimming stripped 0 bases from V and 0 bases from J, with 7 bases between. This CDR3 contains 16 residues. Drawing the rest from reference TRBV5-4 and TRBJ1-6, the complete variable domain is ETGVTQSPTHLIKTRGQQVTLRCSSQSGHNTVSWYQQALGQGPQFIFQYYREEENGRGNFPPRFSGLQFPNYSSELNVNALELDDSALYLCASSLGRSSYNSPLHFGNGTRLTVT.

This clone has only one observation. J is TRBJ2-5 and V is TRBV5-4; 10 bases agree with TRBD2. The CDR3 totals 15 residues. V shed 4 bases and J 5 bases; nucleotides not matched to a gene: 8. The germline gives CDR1 SGHNT, CDR2 YYREEE (reference sequence). CDR3 sequence reads: CASSTLAGAGETQYF. In DNA form, the CDR3 reads TGTGCCAGCAGCACCCTAGCGGGAGCGGGGGAGACCCAGTACTTC. The variable domain in full, completed from reference TRBV5-4 and TRBJ2-5, reads ETGVTQSPTHLIKTRGQQVTLRCSSQSGHNTVSWYQQALGQGPQFIFQYYREEENGRGNFPPRFSGLQFPNYSSELNVNALELDDSALYLCASSTLAGAGETQYFGPGTRLLVL.

The chain uses TRBV19 and TRBJ2-7, with 7 bases that match TRBD1. V lost 7 bases and J lost 1; bases outside the gene matches: 7. Germline V lookup: CDR1 LNHDA, CDR2 SQIVND (reference sequence). The CDR3 consists of 14 residues. CDR3 loop: CASTPFRGSYEQYV. As DNA, the CDR3 is TGTGCCAGTACCCCGTTCAGGGGGTCCTACGAGCAGTACGTC.

The V gene is TRBV3-1 (or the pseudogene TRBV3-2), the J gene TRBJ1-1; 10 nucleotides match TRBD1. The trim removed 1 base at V and 4 bases at J, leaving 9 bases unmatched. Germline V gives CDR1 LGHDT, CDR2 YNNKEL (reference sequence). The CDR3 contains 17 residues. The CDR3 reads CASSQAWGTGAGTEAFF. For the CDR3, the DNA is TGTGCCAGCAGCCAAGCTTGGGGGACAGGGGCTGGCACTGAAGCTTTCTTT.

The V and J genes are TRBV5-1 and TRBJ1-5; 8 nucleotides line up with TRBD1. The CDR3 sequence is 15 residues long. J lost 1 base, V lost 4 bases, and 4 bases had no gene match. In germline, CDR1 is SGHRS, CDR2 YFSETQ. The CDR3 loop is CASSVGQGSNQPQHF. CDR3 nucleotide sequence: TGCGCCAGCAGCGTCGGACAGGGAAGCAATCAGCCCCAGCATTTT.